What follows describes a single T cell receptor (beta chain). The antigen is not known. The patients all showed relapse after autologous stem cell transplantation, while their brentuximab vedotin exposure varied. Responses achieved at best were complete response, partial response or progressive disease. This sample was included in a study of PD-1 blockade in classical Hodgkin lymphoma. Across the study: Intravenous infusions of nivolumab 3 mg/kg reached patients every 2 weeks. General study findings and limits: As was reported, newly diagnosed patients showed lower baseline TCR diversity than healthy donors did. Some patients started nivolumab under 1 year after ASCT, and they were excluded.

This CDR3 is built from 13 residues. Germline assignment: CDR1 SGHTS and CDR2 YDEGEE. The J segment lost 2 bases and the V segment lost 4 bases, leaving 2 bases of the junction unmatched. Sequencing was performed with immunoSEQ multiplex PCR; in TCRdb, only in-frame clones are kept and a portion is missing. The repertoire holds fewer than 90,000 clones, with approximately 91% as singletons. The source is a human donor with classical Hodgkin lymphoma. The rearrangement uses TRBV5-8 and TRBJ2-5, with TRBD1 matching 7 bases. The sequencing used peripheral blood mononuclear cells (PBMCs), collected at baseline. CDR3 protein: CASSGDRQETQYF. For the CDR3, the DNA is TGTGCCAGCAGCGGGGACAGACAAGAGACCCAGTACTTC.